Following are 17 T cell receptor beta chains from one sample sequenced in a study of blood T cell repertoires in COVID-19. Measured with immunoSEQ multiplex PCR; TCRdb has only the in-frame clones, and not every one. In the table there are about 250,000 clones, 86% of which are singletons. Sequencing used PBMCs or T cells enriched from blood (not recorded which). The origin of the receptors is a man aged 35-49 years who had recovered from COVID-19.

This chain uses TRBV30 with TRBJ1-5; D is undetermined. There are 13 residues in the CDR3. The germline V gene has CDR1 GTSNPN and CDR2 SVGIG (reference sequence). V was clipped by 3 bases and J by 4 bases, with 10 bases between them. The DNA of the CDR3 is TGTGCCTGGAGAGCGAGGCCGAATCAGCCCCAGCATTTT. It encodes CAWRARPNQPQHF.

V is TRBV6-5 and J is TRBJ1-2; maybe TRBD1 (6 bases). CDR1 MNHEY and CDR2 SVGAGI come from the germline V gene. The CDR3 is 15 residues long. The V and J ends lost 4 bases and 3 bases respectively, with 15 bases between them. CDR3 protein: CASSSYQGSYYGYTF. The CDR3 region has the DNA TGTGCCAGCAGTTCCTATCAGGGGAGTTACTATGGCTACACCTTC.

The chain joins TRBV18 to TRBJ2-7, with a weak D call TRBD2 (6 bases). The CDR3 is 12 amino acids. Trimming removed 6 bases from V and 3 bases from J, with 9 bases in between. Germline V gene lookup returns CDR1 KGHSH and CDR2 LQKENI. Written as DNA, the CDR3 is TGTGCCAGCTCGGGGACTCTCTACGAGCAGTACTTC. Its translation is CASSGTLYEQYF. Based on the CDR3 plus reference TRBV18 and TRBJ2-7, the full variable domain is NAGVMQNPRHLVRRRGQEARLRCSPMKGHSHVYWYRQLPEEGLKFMVYLQKENIIDESGMPKERFSAEFPKEGPSILRIQQVVRGDSAAYFCASSGTLYEQYFGPGTRLTVT.

V usage is TRBV4-1 and J usage is TRBJ2-7; 10 bases map to TRBD2. This CDR3 contains 16 residues. The J segment lost 0 bases and the V segment lost 4 bases, leaving 6 bases of the junction unmatched. From germline, CDR1 is MGHRA and CDR2 YSYEKL. CDR3 DNA sequence: TGCGCCAGCAGCCCGCCGACTAGCGGGTTCTCCTACGAGCAGTACTTC. Amino acid sequence: CASSPPTSGFSYEQYF.

V and J are TRBV30 and TRBJ1-4; possibly TRBD1 for D (6 bases). Germline V lookup: CDR1 GTSNPN, CDR2 SVGIG (reference sequence). V dropped 4 bases and J dropped 7 bases, with 16 bases sitting between them. The CDR3 sequence is 14 residues long. CDR3 sequence: CAWIRGGAGEKLFF. The CDR3 coding sequence is TGTGCCTGGATCCGCGGGGGCGCCGGTGAAAAACTGTTTTTT.

This chain connects TRBV4-2 to TRBJ2-1; D gene ambiguous. This CDR3 spans 14 amino acids. Trimming removed 0 bases at V and 5 bases at J, with 8 bases between. CDR1 and CDR2 from the germline V gene are LGHNA and YNFKEQ. Here the CDR3 reads CASSQEPSNNEQFF. As DNA, the CDR3 is TGTGCCAGCAGCCAAGAGCCCAGTAACAATGAGCAGTTCTTC.

This clone has only one observation. The chain combines TRBV6-2 or TRBV6-3 with TRBJ1-1, with TRBD1 matching 10 bases. The CDR3 consists of 17 residues. V lost 2 bases and J lost 4; bases outside the gene matches: 10. Germline values: CDR1 MNHEY, CDR2 SVGEGT. The CDR3 coding sequence is TGTGCCAGCAGTTACACGACAGGGGGCGTCCCAATCACTGAAGCTTTCTTT. Translating it yields CASSYTTGGVPITEAFF.

The chain has TRBV7-2 and TRBJ1-6; a weak D match, TRBD1 (5 bases). The CDR3 has 14 amino acids. The V gene's germline CDR1 is SGHTA and CDR2 FQGNSA. Trimming left V 5 bases short and J 7 bases short, with 12 bases between. The DNA of the CDR3 is TGTGCCAGCAGCCTCAGCGGGGGGAATTCACCCCTCCACTTT. Encoded protein: CASSLSGGNSPLHF.

J is TRBJ1-6 and V is TRBV28; 10 bases are a match to TRBD1. CDR1 and CDR2 from the germline V gene are MDHEN and SYDVKM. Losses at the gene ends were 2 bases for V and 10 bases for J; bases not matched to a gene: 5. The CDR3 covers 15 residues. The CDR3 reads CASSLPDRGRSPLHF. CDR3 nucleotide sequence: TGTGCCAGCAGTTTACCGGACAGGGGGAGATCACCCCTCCACTTT.

The CDR3 loop is CASSSGQSFNEQFF. The CDR3 region has the DNA TGTGCCAGCAGTTCGGGACAGAGTTTTAATGAGCAGTTCTTC. The chain combines TRBV27 with TRBJ2-1; 7 bases match TRBD1. CDR1 is MNHEY, CDR2 SMNVEV, per germline (reference sequence). CDR3 length: 14 amino acids. V lost 4 bases and J lost 7; bases outside the gene matches: 7.

This clone has only a few counts. This rearrangement joins TRBV2 to TRBJ2-1; 9 positions match TRBD1. CDR1 and CDR2 from the germline V gene are SNHLY and FYNNEI. The CDR3 has 14 residues. The J segment lost 10 bases and the V segment lost 5 bases, leaving 9 bases of the junction unmatched. The CDR3 protein is CASSLGQGLREQFF. CDR3 bases: TGTGCCAGCAGTTTGGGACAGGGCCTTAGAGAGCAGTTCTTC.

The chain links TRBV20-1 to TRBJ2-7; D may be TRBD2 (6 bases). The CDR3 spans 14 residues. Trimming cost V 3 bases and J 0 bases, with 12 bases left between them. Looked up from germline, CDR1 is DFQATT and CDR2 is SNEGSKA (reference sequence). The CDR3 here is CSASSGGYSYEQYF. For the CDR3, the DNA is TGCAGTGCTAGTTCCGGGGGTTACTCCTACGAGCAGTACTTC.

The chain recombines TRBV7-6 with TRBJ2-7; D remains unclear. This CDR3 contains 14 residues. V gave up 4 bases and J gave up 7 bases, with 17 bases separating them. Germline lookup yields CDR1 SGHVS and CDR2 FNYEAQ. CDR3 sequence reads: CASSSRSDPVEQYF. The CDR3 coding sequence is TGTGCCAGCAGCTCACGTTCAGATCCCGTAGAGCAGTACTTC.

This clone was found a few times. This sequence joins TRBV7-3 and TRBJ1-1; TRBD1 matches at 10 bases. CDR3 length equals 12 residues. V was pared by 6 bases and J by 13 bases, with 8 bases of the junction left unmatched. CDR1 SGHTA and CDR2 FQGTGA come from the germline V gene. CDR3 in amino acids: CASSSAGTGVFF. CDR3 coding DNA: TGTGCCAGCAGTTCCGCCGGGACAGGGGTTTTCTTT.

The chain couples TRBV7-2 to TRBJ2-2; weak D call: TRBD1 (6 bases). V was shortened by 1 base and J by 6 bases, with 9 bases between the two germline ends. Germline V gene lookup returns CDR1 SGHTA and CDR2 FQGNSA. The CDR3 spans 14 residues. The CDR3 is CASSLVWGPGELFF. CDR3 DNA: TGTGCCAGCAGCTTAGTATGGGGGCCCGGGGAGCTGTTTTTT.

V usage is TRBV7-9 and J usage is TRBJ2-7; D ambiguous. The ends were cut back, 5 bases at V and 5 bases at J, with 13 bases in the middle. The length of the CDR3 is 13 residues. Germline V gene sequence: CDR1 SEHNR, CDR2 FQNEAQ (reference sequence). The DNA for the CDR3 is TGTGCCAGCAGCCCCGACTCTGTCCACGAGCAGTACTTC. This gives the protein CASSPDSVHEQYF.

The chain couples TRBV27 to TRBJ1-1; D remains unclear. The CDR3 extends over 15 amino acids. V was trimmed by 5 bases and J by 3 bases, leaving 16 bases between them. Germline CDR1 and CDR2: MNHEY and SMNVEV (reference sequence). CDR3 nucleotide sequence: TGTGCCAGCAGTCCCTCCCTTGGCAGATACACTGAAGCTTTCTTT. The encoded protein is CASSPSLGRYTEAFF.